One sample yielded the 2 T cell receptor beta chains listed below, sequenced in a study of identical twins (dated by TCRdb to 2016 to 2017). The library was obtained by 5' RACE. The instrument given in TCRdb is Illumina HiSeq 2000. TCRdb trimmed public reads at Q25 via fastp, called clones via MiXCR and kept in-frame beta chains. Identical CDR3 protein sequences are pooled into one entry, listed with their most common genes and DNA. The sample data list some 790,000 distinct CDR3 sequences, and about 20% of these were observed just once. The ten largest account for over 10% of the sample. The same sample was also studied in work on T cells expressing NK-cell markers.

The sequencing input was PBMCs. The receptor set was obtained from a woman younger than 30 in good health.

CDR3 sequence reads: CAISEGSPPNSPLHF. CDR3 nucleotides: TGTGCCATCAGTGAAGGGTCCCCCCCGAATTCACCCCTCCACTTT. V gene TRBV10-3 combines with J gene TRBJ1-6, with unresolved D. The V end was cut by 3 bases, the J end by 7 bases, with 13 bases between. Per germline, CDR1 ENHRY and CDR2 SYGVKD. The CDR3 spans 15 residues.

Only a few counts were recorded for this clonotype. The chain couples TRBV24-1 to TRBJ2-2; D tentatively fits TRBD1 or TRBD2 (5 bases each). The V end lost 3 bases, the J end lost 4 bases, and 11 bases lay between the germline ends. The CDR3 is 15 amino acids. Germline assignment: CDR1 KGHDR and CDR2 SFDVKD. CDR3: CATSDGVGTTGELFF. CDR3 DNA sequence: TGTGCCACCAGTGATGGTGTAGGGACCACCGGGGAGCTGTTTTTT.